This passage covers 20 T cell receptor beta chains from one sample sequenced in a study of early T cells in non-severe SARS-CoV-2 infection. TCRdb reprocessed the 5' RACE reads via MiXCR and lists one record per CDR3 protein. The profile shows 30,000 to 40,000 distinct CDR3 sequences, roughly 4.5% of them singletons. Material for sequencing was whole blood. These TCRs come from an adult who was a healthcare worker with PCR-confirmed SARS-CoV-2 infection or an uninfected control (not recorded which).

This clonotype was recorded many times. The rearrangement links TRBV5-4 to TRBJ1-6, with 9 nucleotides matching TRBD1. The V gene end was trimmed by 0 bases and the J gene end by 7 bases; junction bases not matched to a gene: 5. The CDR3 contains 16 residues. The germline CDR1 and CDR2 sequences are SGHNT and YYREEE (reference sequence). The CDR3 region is CASSLGTGATNSPLHF. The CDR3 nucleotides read TGTGCCAGCAGCTTGGGGACAGGGGCGACCAATTCACCCCTCCACTTT.

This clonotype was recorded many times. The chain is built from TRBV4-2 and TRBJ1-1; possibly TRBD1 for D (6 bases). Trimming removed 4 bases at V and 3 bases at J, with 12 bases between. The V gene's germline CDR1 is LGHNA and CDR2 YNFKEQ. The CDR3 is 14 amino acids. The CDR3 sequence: CASSRGAEDTEAFF. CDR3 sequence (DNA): TGTGCCAGCAGCCGGGGGGCGGAGGACACTGAAGCTTTCTTT.

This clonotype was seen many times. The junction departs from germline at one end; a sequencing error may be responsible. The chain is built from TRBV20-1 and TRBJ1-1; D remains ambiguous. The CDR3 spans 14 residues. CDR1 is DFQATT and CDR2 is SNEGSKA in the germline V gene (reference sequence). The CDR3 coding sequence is TGCAGTGCTAGAGGAGACACGCTGAACACTGAAGCCTTCTTT. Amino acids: CSARGDTLNTEAFF.

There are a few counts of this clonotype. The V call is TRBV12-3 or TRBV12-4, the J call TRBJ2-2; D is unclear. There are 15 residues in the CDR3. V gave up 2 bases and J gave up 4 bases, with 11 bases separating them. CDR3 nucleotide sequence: TGTGCCAGCAGTTTACACATCTCGGGCACCGGGGAGCTGTTTTTT. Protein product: CASSLHISGTGELFF.

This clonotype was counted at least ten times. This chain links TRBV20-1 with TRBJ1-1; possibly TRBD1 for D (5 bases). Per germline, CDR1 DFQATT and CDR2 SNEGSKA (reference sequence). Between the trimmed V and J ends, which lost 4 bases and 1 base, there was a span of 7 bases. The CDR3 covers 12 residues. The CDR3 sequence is CSAKGPNTEAFF. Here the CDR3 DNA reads TGCAGTGCTAAGGGACCGAACACTGAAGCTTTCTTT.

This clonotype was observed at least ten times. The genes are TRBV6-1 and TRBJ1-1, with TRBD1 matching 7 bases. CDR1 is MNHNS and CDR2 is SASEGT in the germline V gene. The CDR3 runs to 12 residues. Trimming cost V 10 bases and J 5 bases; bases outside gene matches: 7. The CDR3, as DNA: TGTGCCACCAGGGGGGGGAGGACTGAAGCTTTCTTT. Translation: CATRGGRTEAFF.

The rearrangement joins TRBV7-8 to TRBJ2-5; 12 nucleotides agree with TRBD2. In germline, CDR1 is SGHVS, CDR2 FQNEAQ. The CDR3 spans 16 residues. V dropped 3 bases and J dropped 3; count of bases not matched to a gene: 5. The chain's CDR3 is CASSFGLAGSKETQYF. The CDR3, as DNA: TGTGCCAGCAGCTTTGGACTAGCGGGGTCCAAAGAGACCCAGTACTTC.

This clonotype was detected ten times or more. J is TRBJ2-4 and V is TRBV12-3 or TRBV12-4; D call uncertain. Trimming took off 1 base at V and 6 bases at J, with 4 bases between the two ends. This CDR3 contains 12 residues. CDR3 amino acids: CASSLGGNIQYF. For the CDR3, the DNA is TGTGCCAGCAGTTTAGGGGGAAACATTCAGTACTTC.

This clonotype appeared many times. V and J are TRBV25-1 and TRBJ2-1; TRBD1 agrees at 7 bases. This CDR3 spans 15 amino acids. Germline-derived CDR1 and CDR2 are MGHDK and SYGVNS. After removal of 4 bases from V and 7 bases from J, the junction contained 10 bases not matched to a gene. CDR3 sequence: CASSGLQGPNNEQFF. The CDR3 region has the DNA TGTGCCAGCAGTGGATTACAGGGGCCCAATAATGAGCAGTTCTTC.

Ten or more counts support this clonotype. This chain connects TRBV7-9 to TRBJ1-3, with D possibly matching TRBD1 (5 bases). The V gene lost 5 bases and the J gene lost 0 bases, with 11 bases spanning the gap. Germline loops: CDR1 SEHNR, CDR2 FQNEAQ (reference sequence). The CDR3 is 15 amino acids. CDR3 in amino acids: CASSTTVDSGNTIYF. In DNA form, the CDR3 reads TGTGCCAGCAGCACGACAGTGGACTCTGGAAACACCATATATTTT.

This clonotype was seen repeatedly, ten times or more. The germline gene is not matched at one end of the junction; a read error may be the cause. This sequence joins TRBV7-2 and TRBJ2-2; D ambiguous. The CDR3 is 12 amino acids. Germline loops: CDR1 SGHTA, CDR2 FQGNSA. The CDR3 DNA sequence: TGTGCCAGCAGCTTCAACAACGGGGAGCTGTTTTTT. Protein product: CASSFNNGELFF.

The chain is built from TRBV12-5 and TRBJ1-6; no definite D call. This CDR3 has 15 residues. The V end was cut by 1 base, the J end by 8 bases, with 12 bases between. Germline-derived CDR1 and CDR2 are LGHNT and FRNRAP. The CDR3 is CASGLAGVGYSPLHF. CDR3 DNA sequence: TGTGCTAGTGGTTTGGCCGGAGTAGGATATTCACCCCTCCACTTT. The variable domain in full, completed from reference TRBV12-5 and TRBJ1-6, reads DARVTQTPRHKVTEMGQEVTMRCQPILGHNTVFWYRQTMMQGLELLAYFRNRAPLDDSGMPKDRFSAEMPDATLATLKIQPSEPRDSAVYFCASGLAGVGYSPLHFGNGTRLTVT.

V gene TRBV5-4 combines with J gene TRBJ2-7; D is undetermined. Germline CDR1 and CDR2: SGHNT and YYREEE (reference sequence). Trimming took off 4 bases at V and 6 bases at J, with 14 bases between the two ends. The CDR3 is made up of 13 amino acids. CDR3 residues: CASSPVTGSEQYF. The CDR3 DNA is TGTGCCAGCAGCCCGGTGACGGGCTCCGAGCAGTACTTC.

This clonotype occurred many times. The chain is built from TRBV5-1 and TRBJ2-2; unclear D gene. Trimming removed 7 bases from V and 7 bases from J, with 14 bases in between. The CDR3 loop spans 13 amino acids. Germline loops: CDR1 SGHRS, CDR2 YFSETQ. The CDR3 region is CASGRTDVGELFF. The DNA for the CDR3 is TGCGCCAGCGGTCGGACCGACGTCGGGGAGCTGTTTTTT. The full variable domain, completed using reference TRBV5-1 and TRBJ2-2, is KAGVTQTPRYLIKTRGQQVTLSCSPISGHRSVSWYQQTPGQGLQFLFEYFSETQRNKGNFPGRFSGRQFSNSRSEMNVSTLELGDSALYLCASGRTDVGELFFGEGSRLTVL.

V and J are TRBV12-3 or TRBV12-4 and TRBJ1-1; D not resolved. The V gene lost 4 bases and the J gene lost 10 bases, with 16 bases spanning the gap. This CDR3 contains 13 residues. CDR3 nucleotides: TGTGCCAGCAGTTCCCCCACGTGGGGAGCAGCTTTCTTT. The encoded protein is CASSSPTWGAAFF.

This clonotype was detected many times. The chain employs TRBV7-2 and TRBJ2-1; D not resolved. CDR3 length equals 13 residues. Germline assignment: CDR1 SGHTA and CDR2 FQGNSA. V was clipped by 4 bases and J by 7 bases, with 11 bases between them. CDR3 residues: CASSSQPYNEQFF. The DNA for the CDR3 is TGTGCCAGCAGCTCTCAACCTTATAATGAGCAGTTCTTC.

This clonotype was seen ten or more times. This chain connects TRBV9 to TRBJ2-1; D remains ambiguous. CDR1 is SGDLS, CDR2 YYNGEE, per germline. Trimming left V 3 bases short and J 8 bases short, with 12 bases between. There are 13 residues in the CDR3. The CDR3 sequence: CASSALLGYEQFF. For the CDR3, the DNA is TGTGCCAGCAGCGCCCTTCTCGGCTATGAGCAGTTCTTC.

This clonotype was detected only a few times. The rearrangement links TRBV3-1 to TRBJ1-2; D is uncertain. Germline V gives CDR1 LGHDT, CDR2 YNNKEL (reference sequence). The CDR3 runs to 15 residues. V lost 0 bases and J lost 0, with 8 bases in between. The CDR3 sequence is CASSQDHGSNYGYTF. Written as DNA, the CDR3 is TGTGCCAGCAGCCAAGACCACGGCTCTAACTATGGCTACACCTTC.

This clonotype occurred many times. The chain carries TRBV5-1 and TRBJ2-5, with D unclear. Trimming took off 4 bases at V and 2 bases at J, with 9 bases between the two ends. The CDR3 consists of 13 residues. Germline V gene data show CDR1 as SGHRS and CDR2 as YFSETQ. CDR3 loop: CASSNNQQETQYF. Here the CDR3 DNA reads TGCGCCAGCAGCAATAACCAACAAGAGACCCAGTACTTC.

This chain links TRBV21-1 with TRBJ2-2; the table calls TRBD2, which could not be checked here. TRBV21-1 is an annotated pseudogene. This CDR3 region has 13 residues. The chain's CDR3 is CASSTIAIGELFF. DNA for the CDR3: TGTGCCAGCAGCACAATAGCGATCGGGGAGCTGTTTTTT.